These T cell receptor beta chains were read from a single sample in a study of T-cell reconstitution after alpha-beta-depleted transplantation in children. TCRdb fed the PCR reads into MiXCR, producing one record per CDR3 protein. This table holds about 200,000 distinct CDR3 sequences, roughly 15% found once. Sequenced here: PBMCs, mostly from graft donor cells, sampled 360 days after TCRalphabeta/CD19-depleted stem cell transplant. The receptor set was obtained from a male patient between 2 and 15 years old who had a stem cell transplant for acute lymphoblastic leukemia, so the T cells may come from the graft donor. The CDR3 runs from the conserved cysteine through the conserved F or W. Each record gives: D gene, V gene, clone size, CDR3 length, J gene, CDR3 DNA, CDR3 protein. The D gene is left open where the match is weak. Clone size is stated in some rows and not others, as once, few, many or a class when expanded.

NA	TRBV5-5	NA	17	TRBJ2-5	TGTGCCAGCAGCTCTAAAATCCCTACGTTGGGGCGGGAGACCCAGTACTTC	CASSSKIPTLGRETQYF
NA	TRBV12-3/TRBV12-4	NA	13	TRBJ2-2	TGTGCCAGTCTCCTTTGGGGCGACGGGGAGCTGTTTTTT	CASLLWGDGELFF
TRBD1	TRBV6-1	few	15	TRBJ1-5	TGTGCCAGCATGGGCAGAGACAGGGCAGATCAGCCCCAGCATTTT	CASMGRDRADQPQHF
NA	TRBV20-1	few	16	TRBJ2-3	TGCAGTGCTAGAGATCTGGTACGGCCGCTCACAGATACGCAGTATTTT	CSARDLVRPLTDTQYF
TRBD1	TRBV14	few	13	TRBJ1-1	TGTGCCAGCAGCGGACAGGGCGGCACTGAAGCTTTCTTT	CASSGQGGTEAFF
TRBD1	TRBV12-3/TRBV12-4	NA	14	TRBJ1-6	TGTGCCAGCAGGGAGTCAGGGGGCCATTCACCCCTCCACTTT	CASRESGGHSPLHF
TRBD1	TRBV28	NA	14	TRBJ1-2	TGTGCCAGCAGTCCGTACGACAGGGGCTATGGCTACACCTTC	CASSPYDRGYGYTF
TRBD1	TRBV29-1	few	15	TRBJ2-3	TGCAGCGTTCACCGGACAGGGGGGGGGACAGATACGCAGTATTTT	CSVHRTGGGTDTQYF
TRBD2	TRBV6-1	NA	13	TRBJ2-2	TGTGCCAGCCATCTAGCGGCCCGCGGGGAGCTGTTTTTT	CASHLAARGELFF
TRBD1	TRBV4-3	few	16	TRBJ1-1	TGCGCCAGCAGCCAAGAGGGGACAGGTGGTGACACTGAAGCTTTCTTT	CASSQEGTGGDTEAFF
NA	TRBV2	few	14	TRBJ1-1	TGTGCCAGCAGTGAAGCGCTTAGTGTCACTGAAGCTTTCTTT	CASSEALSVTEAFF
NA	TRBV4-3	many	14	TRBJ2-3	TGCGCCAGCAGCCAAGGGGCCCACTCAGATACGCAGTATTTT	CASSQGAHSDTQYF
TRBD2	TRBV29-1	few	14	TRBJ2-1	TGCAGCGGGGGGGGACTAGCGGGAGTCACTGAGCAGTTCTTC	CSGGGLAGVTEQFF
TRBD1	TRBV2	NA	18	TRBJ1-6	TGTGCCAGCAGTGAAAGGGGGACAGGGCCCGTTCGGAAACGACCCCTCCACTTT	CASSERGTGPVRKRPLHF
TRBD1	TRBV12-3/TRBV12-4	few	15	TRBJ2-1	TGTGCCAGCAGGAAGGGACAGAGCTCCTACAATGAGCAGTTCTTC	CASRKGQSSYNEQFF
NA	TRBV20-1	NA	14	TRBJ2-3	TGCAGTGCTGAACCTCGGGTAGCCCCAGATACGCAGTATTTT	CSAEPRVAPDTQYF
NA	TRBV7-2	NA	13	TRBJ1-5	TGTGCCAGCAGCTTGACCGCACAATCAGCCCAGCATTTT	CASSLTAQSAQHF